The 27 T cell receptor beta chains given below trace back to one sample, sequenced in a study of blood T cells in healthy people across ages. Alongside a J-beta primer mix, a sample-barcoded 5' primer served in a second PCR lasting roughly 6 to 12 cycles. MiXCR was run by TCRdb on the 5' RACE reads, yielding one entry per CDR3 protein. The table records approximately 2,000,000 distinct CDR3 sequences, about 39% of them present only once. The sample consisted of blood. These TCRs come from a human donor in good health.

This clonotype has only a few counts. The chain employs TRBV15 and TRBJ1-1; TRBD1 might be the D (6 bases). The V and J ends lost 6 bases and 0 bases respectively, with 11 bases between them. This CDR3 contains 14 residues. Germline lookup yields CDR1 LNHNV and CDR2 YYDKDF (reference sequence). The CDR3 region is CATRRTDMNTEAFF. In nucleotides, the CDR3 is TGTGCCACCAGAAGGACAGATATGAACACTGAAGCTTTCTTT. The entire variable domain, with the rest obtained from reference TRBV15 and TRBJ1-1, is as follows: DAMVIQNPRYQVTQFGKPVTLSCSQTLNHNVMYWYQQKSSQAPKLLFHYYDKDFNNEADTPDNFQSRRPNTSFCFLDIRSPGLGDTAMYLCATRRTDMNTEAFFGQGTRLTVV.

CDR3: CASSTRTDPSSYNEQFF. CDR3 nucleotide sequence: TGTGCCAGCAGCACACGGACGGACCCGAGCTCCTACAATGAGCAGTTCTTC. The chain employs TRBV11-3 and TRBJ2-1; the D is unclear. This CDR3 comprises 17 residues. The ends were cut back, 5 bases at V and 0 bases at J, with 17 bases in the middle. The V gene's germline CDR1 is SGHNT and CDR2 YENEEA.

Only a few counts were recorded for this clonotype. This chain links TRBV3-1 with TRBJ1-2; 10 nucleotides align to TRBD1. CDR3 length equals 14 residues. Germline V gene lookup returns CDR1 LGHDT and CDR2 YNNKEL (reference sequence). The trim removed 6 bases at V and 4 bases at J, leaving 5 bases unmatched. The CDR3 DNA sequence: TGTGCCAGCAGTGTAGGACAGGGGGTCTATGGCTACACCTTC. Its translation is CASSVGQGVYGYTF.

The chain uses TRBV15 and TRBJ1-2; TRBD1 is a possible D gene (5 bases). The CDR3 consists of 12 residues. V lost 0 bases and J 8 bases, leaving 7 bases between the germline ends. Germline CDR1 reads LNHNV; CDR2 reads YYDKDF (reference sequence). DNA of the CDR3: TGTGCCACCAGCAGAGACAGGGCCGGCTACACCTTC. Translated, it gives CATSRDRAGYTF.

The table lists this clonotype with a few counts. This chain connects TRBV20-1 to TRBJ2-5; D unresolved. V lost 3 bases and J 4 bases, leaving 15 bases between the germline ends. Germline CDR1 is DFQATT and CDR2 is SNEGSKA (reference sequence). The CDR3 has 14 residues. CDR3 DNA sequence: TGCAGTGCTAGCCCGGTCTTAGGTAGAGAGACCCAGTACTTC. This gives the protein CSASPVLGRETQYF.

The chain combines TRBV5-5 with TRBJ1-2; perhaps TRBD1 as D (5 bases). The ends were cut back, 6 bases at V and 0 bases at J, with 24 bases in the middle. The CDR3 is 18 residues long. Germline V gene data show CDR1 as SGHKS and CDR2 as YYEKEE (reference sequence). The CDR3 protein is CASTFGLGRDGTNYGYTF. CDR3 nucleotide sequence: TGTGCCAGCACCTTCGGTCTGGGCCGGGACGGGACTAACTATGGCTACACCTTC. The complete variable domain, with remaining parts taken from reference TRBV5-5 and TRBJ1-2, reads DAGVTQSPTHLIKTRGQQVTLRCSPISGHKSVSWYQQVLGQGPQFIFQYYEKEERGRGNFPDRFSARQFPNYSSELNVNALLLGDSALYLCASTFGLGRDGTNYGYTFGSGTRLTVV.

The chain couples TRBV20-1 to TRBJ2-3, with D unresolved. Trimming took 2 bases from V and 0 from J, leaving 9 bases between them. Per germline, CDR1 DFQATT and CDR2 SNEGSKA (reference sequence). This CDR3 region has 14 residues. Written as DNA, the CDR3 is TGCAGTGCTAGATCCCGATTAAGCACAGATACGCAGTATTTT. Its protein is CSARSRLSTDTQYF.

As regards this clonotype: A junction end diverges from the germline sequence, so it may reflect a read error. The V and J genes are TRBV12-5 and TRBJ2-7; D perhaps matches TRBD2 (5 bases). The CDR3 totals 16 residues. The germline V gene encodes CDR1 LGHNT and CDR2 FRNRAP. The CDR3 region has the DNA TGTACTAGTGGCCTGGTTGGAGTCCAGAGTACCTACGAGCAGTACTTC. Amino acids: CTSGLVGVQSTYEQYF.

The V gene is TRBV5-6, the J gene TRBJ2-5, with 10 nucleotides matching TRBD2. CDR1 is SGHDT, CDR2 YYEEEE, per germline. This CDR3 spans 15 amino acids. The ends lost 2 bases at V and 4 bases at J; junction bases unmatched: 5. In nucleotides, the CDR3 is TGTGCCAGCAGCTTCGTAGCGGGGGGTTCAGAGACCCAGTACTTC. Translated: CASSFVAGGSETQYF.

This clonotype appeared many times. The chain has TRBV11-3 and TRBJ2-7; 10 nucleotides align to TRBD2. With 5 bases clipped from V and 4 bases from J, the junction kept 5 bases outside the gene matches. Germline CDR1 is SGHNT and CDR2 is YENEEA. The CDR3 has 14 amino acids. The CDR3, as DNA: TGTGCCAGCAGCCTTAGCGGGGGGACGTACGAGCAGTACTTC. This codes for CASSLSGGTYEQYF.

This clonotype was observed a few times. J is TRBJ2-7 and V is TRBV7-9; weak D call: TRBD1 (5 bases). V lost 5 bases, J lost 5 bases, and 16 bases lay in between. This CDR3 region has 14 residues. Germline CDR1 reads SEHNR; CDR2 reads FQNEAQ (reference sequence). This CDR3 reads CASSPQGVGHEQYF. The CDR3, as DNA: TGTGCCAGCAGCCCACAAGGGGTGGGCCACGAGCAGTACTTC.

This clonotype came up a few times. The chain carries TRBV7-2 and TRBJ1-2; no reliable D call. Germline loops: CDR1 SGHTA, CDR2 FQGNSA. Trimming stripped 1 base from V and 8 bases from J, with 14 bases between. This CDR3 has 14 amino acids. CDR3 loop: CASSLETIQKGYTF. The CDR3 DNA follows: TGTGCCAGCAGCTTAGAAACCATACAAAAGGGCTACACCTTC. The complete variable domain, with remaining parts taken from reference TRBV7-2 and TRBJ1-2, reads GAGVSQSPSNKVTEKGKDVELRCDPISGHTALYWYRQSLGQGLEFLIYFQGNSAPDKSGLPSDRFSAERTGGSVSTLTIQRTQQEDSAVYLCASSLETIQKGYTFGSGTRLTVV.

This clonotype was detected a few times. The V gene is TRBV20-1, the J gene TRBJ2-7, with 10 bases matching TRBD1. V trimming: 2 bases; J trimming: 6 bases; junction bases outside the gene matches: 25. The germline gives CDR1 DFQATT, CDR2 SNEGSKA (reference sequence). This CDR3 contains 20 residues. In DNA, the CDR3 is TGCAGTGCTAGATCGGGAGGGGGGACAGGGGCGACCCGTGGGTTTCTCGAGCAGTACTTC. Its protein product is CSARSGGGTGATRGFLEQYF.

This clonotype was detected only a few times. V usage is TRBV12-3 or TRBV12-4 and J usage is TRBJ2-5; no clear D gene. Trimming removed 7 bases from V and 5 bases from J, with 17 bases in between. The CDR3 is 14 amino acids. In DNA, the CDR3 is TGTGCCAGCACCACGGTCAGTGGTCGGGAGACCCAGTACTTC. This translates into CASTTVSGRETQYF.

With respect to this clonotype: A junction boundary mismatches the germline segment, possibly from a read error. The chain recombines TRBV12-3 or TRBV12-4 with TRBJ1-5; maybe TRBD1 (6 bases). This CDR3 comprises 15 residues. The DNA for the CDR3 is TGTGCCGGCAGTACCCACGGGGGGGGCAGCCAGCCCCAGCATTTT. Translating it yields CAGSTHGGGSQPQHF.

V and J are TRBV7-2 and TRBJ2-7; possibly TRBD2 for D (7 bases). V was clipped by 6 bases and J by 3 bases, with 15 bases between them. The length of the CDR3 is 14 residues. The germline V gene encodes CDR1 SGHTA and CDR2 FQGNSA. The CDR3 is CTSSTGRDYYEQYF. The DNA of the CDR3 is TGTACCAGCAGTACAGGGAGGGATTACTACGAGCAGTACTTC.

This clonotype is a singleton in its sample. The CDR3 region has the DNA TGTGCCAGCAGTTTGGCGCAGGGGAGGACCTACGAGCAGTACTTC. It encodes CASSLAQGRTYEQYF. V gene TRBV27 combines with J gene TRBJ2-7; D is tentatively TRBD1 or TRBD2 (6 bases each). V dropped 3 bases and J dropped 2 bases, with 14 bases sitting between them. There are 15 residues in the CDR3. Looked up from germline, CDR1 is MNHEY and CDR2 is SMNVEV (reference sequence).

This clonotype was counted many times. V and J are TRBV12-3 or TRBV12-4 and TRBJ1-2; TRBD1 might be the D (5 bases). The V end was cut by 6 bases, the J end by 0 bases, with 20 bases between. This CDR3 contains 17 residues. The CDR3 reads CASRETGAGQANYGYTF. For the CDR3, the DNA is TGTGCCAGCAGAGAAACAGGAGCGGGGCAGGCTAACTATGGCTACACCTTC.

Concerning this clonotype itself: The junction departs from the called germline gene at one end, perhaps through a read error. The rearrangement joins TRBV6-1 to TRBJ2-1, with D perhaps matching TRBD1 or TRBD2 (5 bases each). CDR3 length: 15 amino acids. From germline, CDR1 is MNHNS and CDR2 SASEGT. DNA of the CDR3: TGTGCCGGCAGTGAATCACTAGGGGCGGCGAATGAGCAGTTCTTC. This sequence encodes CAGSESLGAANEQFF.

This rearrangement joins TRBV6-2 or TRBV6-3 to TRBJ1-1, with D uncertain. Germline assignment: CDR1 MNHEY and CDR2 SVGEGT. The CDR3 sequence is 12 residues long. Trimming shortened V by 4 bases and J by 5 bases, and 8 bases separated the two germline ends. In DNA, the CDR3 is TGTGCCAGCAGTTGGCGGAGAACTGAAGCTTTCTTT. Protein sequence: CASSWRRTEAFF.

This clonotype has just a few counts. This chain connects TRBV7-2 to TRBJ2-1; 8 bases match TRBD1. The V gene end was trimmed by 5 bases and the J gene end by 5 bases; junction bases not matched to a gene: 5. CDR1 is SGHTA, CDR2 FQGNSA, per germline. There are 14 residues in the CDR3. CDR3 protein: CASSVQGVDNEQFF. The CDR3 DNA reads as TGTGCCAGCAGCGTACAGGGGGTCGACAATGAGCAGTTCTTC.

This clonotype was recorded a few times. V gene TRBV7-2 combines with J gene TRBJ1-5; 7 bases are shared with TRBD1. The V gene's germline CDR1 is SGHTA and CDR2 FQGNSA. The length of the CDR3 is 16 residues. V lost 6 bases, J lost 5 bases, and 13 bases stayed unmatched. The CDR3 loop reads CASSRGPEGADQPQHF. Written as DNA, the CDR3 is TGTGCCAGCAGTCGAGGGCCCGAGGGGGCTGATCAGCCCCAGCATTTT.

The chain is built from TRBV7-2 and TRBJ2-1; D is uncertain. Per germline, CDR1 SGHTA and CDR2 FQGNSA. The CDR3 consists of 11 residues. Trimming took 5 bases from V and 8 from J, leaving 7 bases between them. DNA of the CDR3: TGTGCCAGCAGCCCTTTCCATGAGCAGTTCTTC. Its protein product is CASSPFHEQFF. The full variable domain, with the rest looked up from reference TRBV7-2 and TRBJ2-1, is GAGVSQSPSNKVTEKGKDVELRCDPISGHTALYWYRQSLGQGLEFLIYFQGNSAPDKSGLPSDRFSAERTGGSVSTLTIQRTQQEDSAVYLCASSPFHEQFFGPGTRLTVL.

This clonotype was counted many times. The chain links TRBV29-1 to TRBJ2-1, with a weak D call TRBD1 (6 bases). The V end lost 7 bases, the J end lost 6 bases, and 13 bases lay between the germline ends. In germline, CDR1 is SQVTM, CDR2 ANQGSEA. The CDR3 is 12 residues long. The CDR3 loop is CSGAGQFNEQFF. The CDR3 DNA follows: TGCAGCGGAGCCGGACAGTTCAATGAGCAGTTCTTC.

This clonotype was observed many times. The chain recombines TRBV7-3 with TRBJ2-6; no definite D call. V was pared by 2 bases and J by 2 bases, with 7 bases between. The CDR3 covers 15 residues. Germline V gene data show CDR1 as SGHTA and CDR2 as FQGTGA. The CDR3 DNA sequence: TGTGCCAGCAGCTTATATGGAGCTGGGGCCAACGTCCTGACTTTC. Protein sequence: CASSLYGAGANVLTF.

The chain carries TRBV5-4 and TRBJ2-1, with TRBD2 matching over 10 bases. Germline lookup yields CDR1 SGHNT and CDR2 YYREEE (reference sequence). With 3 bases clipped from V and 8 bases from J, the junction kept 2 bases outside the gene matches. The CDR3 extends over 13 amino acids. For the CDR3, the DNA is TGTGCCAGCAGCTCTGGGACTAGCGATGAGCAGTTCTTC. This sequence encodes CASSSGTSDEQFF.

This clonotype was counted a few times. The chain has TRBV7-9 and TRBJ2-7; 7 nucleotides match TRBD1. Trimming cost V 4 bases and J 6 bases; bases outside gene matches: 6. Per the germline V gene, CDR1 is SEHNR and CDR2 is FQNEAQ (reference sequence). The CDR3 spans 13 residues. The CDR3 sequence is CASSSYRGGEQYF. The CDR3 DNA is TGTGCCAGCAGCTCTTACAGGGGTGGCGAGCAGTACTTC.